These 16 T cell receptor beta chains were sequenced from one sample in a study of T cell responses to AZD1222 COVID-19 vaccine. Sequenced by immunoSEQ multiplex PCR; TCRdb stores in-frame clones only, minus some. The repertoire holds approximately 190,000 clones, with approximately 91% as singletons. This specimen was peripheral blood, taken on day 0 of AZD1222 vaccination. The receptors originated from an adult in good health.

V usage is TRBV6-5 and J usage is TRBJ1-5; D is possibly TRBD1 (6 bases). The V gene's germline CDR1 is MNHEY and CDR2 SVGAGI. The V gene lost 5 bases and the J gene lost 12 bases, with 17 bases spanning the gap. This CDR3 has 13 residues. The CDR3 sequence is CASSPEGRGGQHF. The CDR3 DNA reads TGTGCCAGCAGTCCCGAGGGCAGGGGAGGCCAGCATTTT.

The V and J genes are TRBV5-4 and TRBJ2-3; D tentatively reads TRBD1 or TRBD2 (5 bases each). The CDR3 runs to 16 residues. Germline CDR1 reads SGHNT; CDR2 reads YYREEE (reference sequence). V lost 5 bases to trimming and J lost 0 bases, with 16 bases between them. The CDR3 region has the DNA TGTGCCAGCAGTCCTTACGGGGCTCCTAGCACAGATACGCAGTATTTT. It is translated as CASSPYGAPSTDTQYF.

The chain recombines TRBV7-9 with TRBJ2-2, with 7 bases aligning to TRBD2. Germline V CDR1 and CDR2: SEHNR, FQNEAQ (reference sequence). V gave up 8 bases and J gave up 1 base; unmatched junction bases: 1. The CDR3 is 13 residues long. This chain's CDR3 is CASLAGNTGELFF. The CDR3, as DNA: TGTGCCAGCTTAGCGGGGAACACCGGGGAGCTGTTTTTT. The whole variable domain, filled in from reference TRBV7-9 and TRBJ2-2, reads DTGVSQNPRHKITKRGQNVTFRCDPISEHNRLYWYRQTLGQGPEFLTYFQNEAQLEKSRLLSDRFSAERPKGSFSTLEIQRTEQGDSAMYLCASLAGNTGELFFGEGSRLTVL.

The rearrangement joins TRBV19 to TRBJ1-2; maybe TRBD1 (6 bases). The length of the CDR3 is 14 residues. V was cut by 6 bases and J by 4 bases, with 15 bases left in between. Germline-derived CDR1 and CDR2 are LNHDA and SQIVND (reference sequence). Written as DNA, the CDR3 is TGTGCCAGTAGCGTTGCCGGGGGCACCTATGGCTACACCTTC. This translates into CASSVAGGTYGYTF.

The genes are TRBV10-3 and TRBJ2-6; D unclear. This CDR3 region has 16 residues. Germline loops: CDR1 ENHRY, CDR2 SYGVKD. Trimming took 1 base from V and 0 from J, leaving 7 bases between them. In nucleotides, the CDR3 is TGTGCCATCAGTGAGTTCGGGTCCTCTGGGGCCAACGTCCTGACTTTC. It translates to CAISEFGSSGANVLTF.

The rearrangement links TRBV24-1 to TRBJ2-1, with 7 bases that match TRBD1. V lost 6 bases, J lost 10 bases, and 17 bases stayed unmatched. Germline V gives CDR1 KGHDR, CDR2 SFDVKD. This CDR3 has 16 residues. CDR3 nucleotide sequence: TGTGCCACCAGTCCTAGCACAGGGGTTGGCCTAAGGGAGCAGTTCTTC. This sequence encodes CATSPSTGVGLREQFF.

The chain uses TRBV7-9 and TRBJ2-7; no clear D. Germline CDR1 SEHNR, CDR2 FQNEAQ (reference sequence). The length of the CDR3 is 14 residues. V shed 1 base and J shed 4 bases, with 11 bases lying between them. The CDR3 DNA reads TGTGCCAGCAGCTTAGGTTGGTTGGGGTACGAGCAGTACTTC. This encodes CASSLGWLGYEQYF.

V usage is TRBV24-1 and J usage is TRBJ1-2, with D tentatively TRBD1 (6 bases). Germline CDR1 reads KGHDR; CDR2 reads SFDVKD. Trimming cost V 4 bases and J 4 bases, with 12 bases left between them. The CDR3 length is 14 residues. CDR3 nucleotide sequence: TGTGCCACCAGTGAACAGGGCTCCGGCTATGGCTACACCTTC. Translated: CATSEQGSGYGYTF.

This clone was picked up a small number of times. V and J are TRBV4-2 and TRBJ2-1; 12 nucleotides match TRBD2. This CDR3 comprises 15 residues. The V segment lost 4 bases and the J segment 5 bases; nucleotides outside the gene matches: 3. The germline V gene encodes CDR1 LGHNA and CDR2 YNFKEQ. In DNA, the CDR3 is TGTGCCAGCAGCCTCCGACTAGCGGGGGACAATGAGCAGTTCTTC. This gives the protein CASSLRLAGDNEQFF.

This chain uses TRBV19 with TRBJ2-1; perhaps TRBD2 as D (5 bases). With 5 bases removed from V and 5 bases from J, the gap between germline ends came to 10 bases. This CDR3 is built from 13 residues. Germline assignment: CDR1 LNHDA and CDR2 SQIVND (reference sequence). The CDR3 DNA is TGTGCCAGTAGTCTCCTAGCCCACAATGAGCAGTTCTTC. Protein: CASSLLAHNEQFF. The variable domain in full, completed from reference TRBV19 and TRBJ2-1, reads DGGITQSPKYLFRKEGQNVTLSCEQNLNHDAMYWYRQDPGQGLRLIYYSQIVNDFQKGDIAEGYSVSREKKESFPLTVTSAQKNPTAFYLCASSLLAHNEQFFGPGTRLTVL.

The J gene is TRBJ2-7, the V gene TRBV6-5; 11 positions agree with TRBD2. This CDR3 has 14 residues. Germline trimming cut 4 bases from V and 3 bases from J; bases unmatched to any gene: 2. Germline V gene data show CDR1 as MNHEY and CDR2 as SVGAGI. CDR3 region: CASSFGTSGYEQYF. As DNA, the CDR3 is TGTGCCAGCAGTTTCGGGACTAGCGGCTACGAGCAGTACTTC.

The sample holds one count of this clone. The chain has TRBV15 and TRBJ2-1; 8 bases agree with TRBD2. Germline CDR1 and CDR2: LNHNV and YYDKDF (reference sequence). The CDR3 length is 13 residues. With 2 bases clipped from V and 9 bases from J, the junction kept 3 bases outside the gene matches. Here the CDR3 DNA reads TGTGCCACCAGCAGATCCCTAGCGGGTGAGCAGTTCTTC. As protein: CATSRSLAGEQFF.

This clone is a singleton in its sample. In nucleotides, the CDR3 is TGCGCCAGCAGCTCGGGACTAGCTTACGAGCAGTACTTC. It is translated as CASSSGLAYEQYF. V is TRBV5-1 and J is TRBJ2-7; 9 positions match TRBD2. The junction had 2 bases not matched to a gene; V was cut back by 3 bases and J by 4 bases. The germline V gene encodes CDR1 SGHRS and CDR2 YFSETQ. There are 13 residues in the CDR3.

For this clone: This same CDR3 is encoded by further DNA sequences in the sample. V gene TRBV18 combines with J gene TRBJ1-1; possible D gene TRBD1, 5 bases. V was clipped by 6 bases and J by 0 bases, with 11 bases between them. Germline V gene lookup returns CDR1 KGHSH and CDR2 LQKENI. This CDR3 comprises 14 residues. The DNA for the CDR3 is TGTGCCAGCTCCCCGCGGGGGGTGAACACTGAAGCTTTCTTT. Translation gives CASSPRGVNTEAFF.

J is TRBJ2-7 and V is TRBV7-8; maybe TRBD2 (6 bases). Germline V CDR1 and CDR2: SGHVS, FQNEAQ. V lost 8 bases and J lost 6, with 14 bases in between. The CDR3 sequence is 12 residues long. CDR3: CASRYAGGEQYF. The CDR3 bases are TGTGCCAGCCGGTACGCCGGGGGCGAGCAGTACTTC.

This sequence joins TRBV29-1 and TRBJ1-1; 9 bases map to TRBD1. Per the germline V gene, CDR1 is SQVTM and CDR2 is ANQGSEA. The CDR3 is made up of 12 amino acids. Unmatched junction bases numbered 0, after V lost 4 bases and J lost 3 bases. The CDR3 region is CSVGDRDTEAFF. The CDR3 nucleotides read TGCAGCGTTGGGGACAGGGACACTGAAGCTTTCTTT. Complete variable domain (other parts from reference TRBV29-1 and TRBJ1-1): SAVISQKPSRDICQRGTSLTIQCQVDSQVTMMFWYRQQPGQSLTLIATANQGSEATYESGFVIDKFPISRPNLTFSTLTVSNMSPEDSSIYLCSVGDRDTEAFFGQGTRLTVV.